What follows is one T cell receptor (beta chain) and its context. In germline, CDR1 is LGHNA, CDR2 YSLEER. The length of the CDR3 is 15 residues. J gave up 8 bases and V 0 bases, and 6 bases lay outside the gene matches. This record belongs to a study of response to subunit inactivated influenza vaccine. One entry per CDR3 protein, called by TCRdb with MiXCR from the RT-PCR reads. The sample lists a few hundred thousand distinct CDR3 sequences, about 11% occurring once. These sequences were also reported in another study, on T cells expressing NK-cell markers. As that report states: 5'RACE template switching with UMIs produced the TCR beta cDNA.

The sequencing here drew on PBMCs from blood, taken on the day of vaccination. The TCR comes from a man aged 50 or older who received an inactivated influenza vaccine. The V and J genes are TRBV4-3 and TRBJ2-7; TRBD1 matches 11 bases. CDR3 sequence: CASSQDPGQGVQQYF. CDR3 DNA: TGCGCCAGCAGCCAAGACCCGGGACAGGGGGTTCAGCAGTACTTC.